These 2 T cell receptor beta chains share one sample of origin, sequenced in a study of blood T cell repertoires in COVID-19. The protocol was immunoSEQ multiplex PCR, while the TCRdb copy is restricted to in-frame clones and leaves out a portion. This sample has some 59,000 clones, with about 80% found just once. The sequenced sample was peripheral blood. These TCRs come from a young man with COVID-19, enrolled during active disease.

The chain has TRBV21-1 and TRBJ2-3; the D call of TRBD2 is as the table states it, not checked on the DNA. TRBV21-1 is a listed pseudogene. The CDR3 spans 14 residues. In nucleotides, the CDR3 is TGTGCCAGCAGCTCTCCCCCGCGAAGAGATACGCAGTATTTT. It specifies CASSSPPRRDTQYF.

This sequence joins TRBV3-1 (or the pseudogene TRBV3-2) and TRBJ2-7, with a tentative D call TRBD1 (6 bases). CDR1 LGHDT and CDR2 YNNKEL come from the germline V gene (reference sequence). This CDR3 has 15 residues. Trimming pared 0 bases from V and 2 bases from J, leaving 11 bases between. In nucleotides, the CDR3 is TGTGCCAGCAGCCAAGATACCAACAGGGCCTACGAGCAGTACTTC. It is translated as CASSQDTNRAYEQYF.